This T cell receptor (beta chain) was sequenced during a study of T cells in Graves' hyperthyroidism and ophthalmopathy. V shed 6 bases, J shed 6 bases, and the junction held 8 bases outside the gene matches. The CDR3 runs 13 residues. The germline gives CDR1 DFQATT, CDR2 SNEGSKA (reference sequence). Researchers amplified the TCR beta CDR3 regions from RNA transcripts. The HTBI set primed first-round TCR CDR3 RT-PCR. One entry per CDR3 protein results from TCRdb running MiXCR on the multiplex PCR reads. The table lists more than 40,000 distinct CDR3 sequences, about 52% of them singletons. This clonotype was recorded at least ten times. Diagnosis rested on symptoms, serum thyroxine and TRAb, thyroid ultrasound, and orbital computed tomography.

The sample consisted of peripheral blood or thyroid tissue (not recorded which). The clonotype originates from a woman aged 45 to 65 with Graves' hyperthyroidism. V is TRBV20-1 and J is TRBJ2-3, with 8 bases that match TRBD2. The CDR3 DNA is TGCAGTGCCACTAGCGGAGGGTGGGATACGCAGTATTTT. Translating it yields CSATSGGWDTQYF.